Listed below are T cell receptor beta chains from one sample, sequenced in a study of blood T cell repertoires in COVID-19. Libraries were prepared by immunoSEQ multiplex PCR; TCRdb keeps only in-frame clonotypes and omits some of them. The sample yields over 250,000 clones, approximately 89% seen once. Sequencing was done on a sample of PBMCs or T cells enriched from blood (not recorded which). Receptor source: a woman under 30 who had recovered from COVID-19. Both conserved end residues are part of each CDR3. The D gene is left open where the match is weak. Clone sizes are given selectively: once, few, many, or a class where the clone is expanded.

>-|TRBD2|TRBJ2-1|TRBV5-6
TGTGCCAGCAGCTCTAGGATGGGACTAGCGGGCAATGAGCAGTTCTTC
CASSSRMGLAGNEQFF
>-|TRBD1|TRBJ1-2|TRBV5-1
TGCGCCAGCAGCTCCACCGGGACAGGGCTCTATGGCTACACCTTC
CASSSTGTGLYGYTF
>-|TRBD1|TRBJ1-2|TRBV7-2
TGTGCCAGCAGCTTCAGGGGGGATGGCTACACCTTC
CASSFRGDGYTF
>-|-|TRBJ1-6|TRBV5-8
TGTGCCAGCAGCTCTGTTGTCAGGGTCGGCAATTCACCCCTCCACTTT
CASSSVVRVGNSPLHF
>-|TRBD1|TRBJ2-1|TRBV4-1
TGCGCCAGCAGCCAAGCGGGACAGCTAAATGAGCAGTTCTTC
CASSQAGQLNEQFF
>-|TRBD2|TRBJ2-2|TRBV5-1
TGCGCCAGCAGCGTGACTAGCGGGAGGGCCGACACCGGGGAGCTGTTTTTT
CASSVTSGRADTGELFF
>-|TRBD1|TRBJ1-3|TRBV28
TGTGCCAGCACCTCCGACAGGGGTCACGGAAACACCATATATTTT
CASTSDRGHGNTIYF
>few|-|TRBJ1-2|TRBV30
TGTGCCTGGAGTGGTCAGGGGAATGGCTACACCTTC
CAWSGQGNGYTF
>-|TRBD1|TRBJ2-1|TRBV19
TGTGCCAGTACCCATCGACAGGGTGACAATGAGCAGTTCTTC
CASTHRQGDNEQFF
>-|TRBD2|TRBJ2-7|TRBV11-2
TGTGCCAGCAGCCCCGTAGCGGGAGGATCATACGAGCAGTACTTC
CASSPVAGGSYEQYF
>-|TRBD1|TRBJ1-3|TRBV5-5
TGTGCCAGCAGCGGACAGGGAGCTGGAAACACCATATATTTT
CASSGQGAGNTIYF
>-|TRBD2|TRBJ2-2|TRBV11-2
TGTGCCAGCAGCTTTAGCGGGAGCGGTACCGGGGAGCTGTTTTTT
CASSFSGSGTGELFF
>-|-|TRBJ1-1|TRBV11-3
TGTGCCAGCAGCCCAGAACGGGACACGAACACTGAAGCTTTCTTT
CASSPERDTNTEAFF
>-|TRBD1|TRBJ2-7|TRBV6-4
TGTGCCAGCCCGCCGGACAGGGCCTCCTACGAGCAGTACTTC
CASPPDRASYEQYF
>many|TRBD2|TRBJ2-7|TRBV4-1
TGCGCCAGCAGCCAGCATCTAGCGGGAGGGGACTACGAGCAGTACTTC
CASSQHLAGGDYEQYF
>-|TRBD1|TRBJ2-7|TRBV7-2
TGTGCCAGCAGCCCCGGACAGGGGCCCCGCGAGCAGTACTTC
CASSPGQGPREQYF
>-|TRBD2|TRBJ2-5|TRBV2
TGTGCCAGCAGTCTAGCGGGGCGTCTCGAGACCCAGTACTTC
CASSLAGRLETQYF
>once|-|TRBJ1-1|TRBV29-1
TGCAGCGTTGAAGGACAGTATTCCACTGAAGCTTTCTTT
CSVEGQYSTEAFF
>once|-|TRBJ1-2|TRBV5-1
TGCGCCAGCAGCTCAGGCTCCCGGGACACCCTCTTCTACACCTTC
CASSSGSRDTLFYTF
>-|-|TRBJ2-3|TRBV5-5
TGTGCCAGCAGCACGGGGGACGGTTTCACAGATACGCAGTATTTT
CASSTGDGFTDTQYF
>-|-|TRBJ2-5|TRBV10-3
TGTGCCATCAGTGAGTGGCAGGGGGGTCGTATAATGGAGACCCAGTACTTC
CAISEWQGGRIMETQYF
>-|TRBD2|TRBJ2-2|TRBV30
TGTGCCTGGAATGGGGCGGGAGTATATACCGGGGAGCTGTTTTTT
CAWNGAGVYTGELFF
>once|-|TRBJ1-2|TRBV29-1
TGCAGCGTTGTAGGGGGTGGGGGTGTCTACACCTTC
CSVVGGGGVYTF
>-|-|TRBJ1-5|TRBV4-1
TGCGCCAGCAGCCAGTTACAGGGTGGGAGCAATCAGCCCCAGCATTTT
CASSQLQGGSNQPQHF
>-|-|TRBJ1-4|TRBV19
TGTGCCAGTAGTGCTCAAACCGGGGTTATAAGGGAAAAACTGTTTTTT
CASSAQTGVIREKLFF
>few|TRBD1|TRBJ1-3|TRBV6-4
TGTGCCAGCAGCAACGGGGGTAGACAGGGGATGGTTGTGGACACCATATATTTT
CASSNGGRQGMVVDTIYF
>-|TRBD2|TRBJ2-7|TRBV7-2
TGTGCCAGCAGTTTACCTCCTACTAGCGGGGGAGCCTACGAGCAGTACTTC
CASSLPPTSGGAYEQYF
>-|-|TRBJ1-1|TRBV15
TGTGCCACCGAAAAGGACAGAATGAACACTGAAGCTTTCTTT
CATEKDRMNTEAFF
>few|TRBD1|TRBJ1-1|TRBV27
TGTGCCAGCAGTACTGCAGGGGGCGTCACTGAAGCTTTCTTT
CASSTAGGVTEAFF
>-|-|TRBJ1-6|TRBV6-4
TGTGCCACCTCACAGGAATATAATTCACCCCTCCACTTT
CATSQEYNSPLHF
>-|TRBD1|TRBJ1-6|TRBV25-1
TGTGCCAGCAGTGAATATGGACAGGGCGGTGGTTCACCCCTCCACTTT
CASSEYGQGGGSPLHF
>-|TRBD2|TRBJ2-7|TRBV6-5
TGTGCCAGCAGGACACAGTCGGGGGGGACCTACGAGCAGTACTTC
CASRTQSGGTYEQYF
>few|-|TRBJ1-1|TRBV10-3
TGTGCCATCAGTGAGTCGGCAGGGGAAGGAACTGAAGCTTTCTTT
CAISESAGEGTEAFF
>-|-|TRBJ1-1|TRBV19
TGTGCCAGTAGGAGGCAGACAGGCGGGAACACTGAAGCTTTCTTT
CASRRQTGGNTEAFF
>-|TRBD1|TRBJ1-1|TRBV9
TGTGCCAGCAGCGTCGGACAGGGGAACACTGAAGCTTTCTTT
CASSVGQGNTEAFF
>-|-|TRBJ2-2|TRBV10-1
TGCGCCAGCAGGGCTTTTGGACAGCCGAGCACCGGGGAGCTGTTTTTT
CASRAFGQPSTGELFF
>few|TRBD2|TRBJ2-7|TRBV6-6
TGTGCCAGCAGTCCCACCGGGACGCGGGGACTAGCGGCCTACGAGCAGTACTTC
CASSPTGTRGLAAYEQYF